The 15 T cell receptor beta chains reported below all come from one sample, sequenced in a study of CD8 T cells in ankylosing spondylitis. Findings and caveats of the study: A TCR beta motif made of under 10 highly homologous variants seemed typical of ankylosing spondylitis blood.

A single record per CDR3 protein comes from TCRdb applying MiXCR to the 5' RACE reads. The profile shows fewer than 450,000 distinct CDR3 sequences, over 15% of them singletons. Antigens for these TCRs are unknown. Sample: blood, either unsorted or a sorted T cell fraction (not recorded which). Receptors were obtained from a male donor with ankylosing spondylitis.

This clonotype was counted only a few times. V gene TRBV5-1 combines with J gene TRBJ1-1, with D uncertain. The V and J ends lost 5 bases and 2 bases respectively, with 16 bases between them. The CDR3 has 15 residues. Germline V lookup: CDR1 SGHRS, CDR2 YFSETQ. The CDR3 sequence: CASRQSPGKNTEAFF. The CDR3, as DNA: TGCGCCAGCAGGCAAAGCCCCGGGAAAAACACTGAAGCTTTCTTT.

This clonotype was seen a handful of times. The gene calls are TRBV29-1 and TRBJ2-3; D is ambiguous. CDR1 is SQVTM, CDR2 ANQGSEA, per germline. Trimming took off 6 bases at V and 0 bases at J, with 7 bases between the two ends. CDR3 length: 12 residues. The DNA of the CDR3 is TGCAGCGTCCATTCTAGCACAGATACGCAGTATTTT. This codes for CSVHSSTDTQYF.

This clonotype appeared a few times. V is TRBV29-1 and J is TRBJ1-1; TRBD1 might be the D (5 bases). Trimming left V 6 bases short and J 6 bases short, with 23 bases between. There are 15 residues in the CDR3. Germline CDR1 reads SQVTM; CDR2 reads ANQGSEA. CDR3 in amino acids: CSVGSGSGVGAEAFF. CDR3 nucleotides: TGCAGCGTCGGAAGTGGCTCGGGGGTCGGGGCTGAAGCTTTCTTT.

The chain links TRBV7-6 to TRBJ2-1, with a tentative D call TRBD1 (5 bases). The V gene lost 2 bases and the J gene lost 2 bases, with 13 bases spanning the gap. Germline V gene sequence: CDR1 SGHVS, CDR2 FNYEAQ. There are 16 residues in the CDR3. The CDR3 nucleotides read TGTGCCAGCAGCTTAATCGCAGGGATGACCTACAATGAGCAGTTCTTC. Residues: CASSLIAGMTYNEQFF.

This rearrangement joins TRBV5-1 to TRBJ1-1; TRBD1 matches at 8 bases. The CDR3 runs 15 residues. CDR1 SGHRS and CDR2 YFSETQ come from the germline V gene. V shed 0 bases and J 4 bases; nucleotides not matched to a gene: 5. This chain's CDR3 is CASSLAADRGTEAFF. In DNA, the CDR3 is TGCGCCAGCAGCTTGGCGGCCGACAGGGGCACTGAAGCTTTCTTT.

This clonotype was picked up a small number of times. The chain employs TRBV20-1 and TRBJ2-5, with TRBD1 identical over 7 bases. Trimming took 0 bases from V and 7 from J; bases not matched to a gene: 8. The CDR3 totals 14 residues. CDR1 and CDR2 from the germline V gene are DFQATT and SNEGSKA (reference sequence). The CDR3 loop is CSAREWDRSRTQYF. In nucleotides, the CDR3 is TGCAGTGCTAGAGAATGGGACAGATCACGGACCCAGTACTTC.

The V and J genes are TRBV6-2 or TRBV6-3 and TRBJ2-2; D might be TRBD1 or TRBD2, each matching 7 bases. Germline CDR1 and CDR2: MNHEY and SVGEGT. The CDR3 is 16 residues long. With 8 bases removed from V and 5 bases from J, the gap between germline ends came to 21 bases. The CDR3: CASAPGGRGRTGELFF. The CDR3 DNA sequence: TGTGCCAGCGCCCCAGGGGGGAGGGGGCGAACCGGGGAGCTGTTTTTT.

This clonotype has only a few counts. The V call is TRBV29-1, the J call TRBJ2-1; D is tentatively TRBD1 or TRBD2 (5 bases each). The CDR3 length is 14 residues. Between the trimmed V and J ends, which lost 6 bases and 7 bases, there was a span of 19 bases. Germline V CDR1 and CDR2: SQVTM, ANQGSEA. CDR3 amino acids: CSVVGRDDINEQFF. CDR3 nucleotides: TGCAGCGTCGTGGGACGGGACGATATTAATGAGCAGTTCTTC.

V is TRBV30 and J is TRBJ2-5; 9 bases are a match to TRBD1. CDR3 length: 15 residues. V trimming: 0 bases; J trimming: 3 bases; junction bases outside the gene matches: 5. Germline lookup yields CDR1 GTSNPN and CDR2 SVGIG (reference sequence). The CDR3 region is CAWSVLGQGEETQYF. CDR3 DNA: TGTGCCTGGAGTGTATTGGGACAGGGAGAAGAGACCCAGTACTTC.

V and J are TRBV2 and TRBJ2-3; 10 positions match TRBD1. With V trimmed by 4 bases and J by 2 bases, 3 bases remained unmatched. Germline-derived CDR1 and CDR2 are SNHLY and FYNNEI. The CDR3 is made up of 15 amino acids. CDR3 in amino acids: CASSVTGGFTDTQYF. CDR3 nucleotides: TGTGCCAGCAGTGTGACAGGGGGCTTCACAGATACGCAGTATTTT.

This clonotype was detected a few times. This CDR3 reads CASSRTGSQPQHF. Here the CDR3 DNA reads TGTGCCAGCAGCCGAACAGGGAGTCAGCCCCAGCATTTT. This chain connects TRBV7-9 to TRBJ1-5; D perhaps matches TRBD1 (6 bases). Germline V CDR1 and CDR2: SEHNR, FQNEAQ (reference sequence). V was cut by 5 bases and J by 6 bases, with 11 bases left in between. The CDR3 covers 13 residues.

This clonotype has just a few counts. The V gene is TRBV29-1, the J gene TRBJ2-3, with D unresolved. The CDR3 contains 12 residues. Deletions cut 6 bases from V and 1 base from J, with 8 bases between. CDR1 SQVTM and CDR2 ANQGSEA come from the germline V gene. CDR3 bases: TGCAGCGTCACTGACGGCACAGATACGCAGTATTTT. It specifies CSVTDGTDTQYF.

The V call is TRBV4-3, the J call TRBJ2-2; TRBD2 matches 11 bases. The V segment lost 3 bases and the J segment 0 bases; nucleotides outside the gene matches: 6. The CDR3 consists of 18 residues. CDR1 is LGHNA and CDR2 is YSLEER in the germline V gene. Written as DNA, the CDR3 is TGCGCCAGCAGCCATCAAGGGACTAGCGGAACGAACACCGGGGAGCTGTTTTTT. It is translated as CASSHQGTSGTNTGELFF.

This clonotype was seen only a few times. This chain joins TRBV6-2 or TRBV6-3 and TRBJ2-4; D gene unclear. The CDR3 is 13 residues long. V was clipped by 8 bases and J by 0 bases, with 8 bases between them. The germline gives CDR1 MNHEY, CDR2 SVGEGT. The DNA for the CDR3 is TGTGCCAGCGCTTGGACAGCCAAAAACATTCAGTACTTC. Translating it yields CASAWTAKNIQYF.

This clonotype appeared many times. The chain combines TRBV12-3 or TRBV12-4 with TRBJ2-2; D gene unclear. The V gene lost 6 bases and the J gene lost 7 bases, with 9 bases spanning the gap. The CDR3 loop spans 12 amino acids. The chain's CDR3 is CASSPWDGELFF. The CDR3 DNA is TGTGCCAGCAGCCCCTGGGACGGGGAGCTGTTTTTT.